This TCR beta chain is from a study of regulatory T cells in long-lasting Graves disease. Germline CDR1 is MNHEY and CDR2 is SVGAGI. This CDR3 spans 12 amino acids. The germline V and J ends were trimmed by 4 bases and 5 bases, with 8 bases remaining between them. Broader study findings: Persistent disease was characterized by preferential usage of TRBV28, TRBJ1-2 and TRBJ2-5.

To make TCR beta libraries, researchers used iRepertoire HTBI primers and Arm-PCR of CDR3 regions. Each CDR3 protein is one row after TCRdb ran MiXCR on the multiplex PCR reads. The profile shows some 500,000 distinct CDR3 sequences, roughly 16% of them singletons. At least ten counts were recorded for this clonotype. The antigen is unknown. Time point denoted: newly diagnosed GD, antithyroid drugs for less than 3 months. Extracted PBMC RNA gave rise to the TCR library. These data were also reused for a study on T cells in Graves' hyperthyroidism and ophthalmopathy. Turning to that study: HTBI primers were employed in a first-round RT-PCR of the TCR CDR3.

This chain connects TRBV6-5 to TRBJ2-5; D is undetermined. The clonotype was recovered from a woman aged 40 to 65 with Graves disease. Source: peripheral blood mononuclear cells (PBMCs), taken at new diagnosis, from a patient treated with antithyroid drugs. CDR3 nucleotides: TGTGCCAGCAGTTTTTCGCAGGAGACCCAGTACTTC. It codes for CASSFSQETQYF.